This T cell receptor (beta chain) is drawn from a study of CD8+ T cells in alopecia areata. In the study overall: Patients received oral tofacitinib, 5 to 10 mg twice daily, for moderate-to-severe alopecia areata.

RNA extraction and reverse transcription yielded cDNA as sequencing template. Profiling relied on immunoSEQ multiplex PCR, and the TCRdb table lists in-frame clones only, not all of them. In the table there are under 350,000 clones, nearly 60% of which are singletons. Turning to this clone: The antigen is undetermined.

The CDR3 covers 14 residues. Trimming shortened V by 9 bases and J by 0 bases, and 14 bases separated the two germline ends. Looked up from germline, CDR1 is LNHDA and CDR2 is SQIVND (reference sequence). The study's findings and limits: Although TCR sharing was seen in mice, sharing across patients was less clear, possibly for HLA-related reasons.

Treatment denoted: oral pan-JAK inhibitor, 5-10 mg twice daily. Patients with alopecia areata provided lesional scalp punch biopsies as well as peripheral blood. The sequence was obtained from a human donor with alopecia areata. The chain links TRBV19 to TRBJ1-2; TRBD1 is a possible D gene (6 bases). The sequenced sample was CD4+ T cells sorted from blood, obtained at week 24, from a patient treated with tofacitinib. The CDR3 region is CASRGALSNYGYTF. In nucleotides, the CDR3 is TGTGCCAGCCGGGGGGCTCTATCTAACTATGGCTACACCTTC.